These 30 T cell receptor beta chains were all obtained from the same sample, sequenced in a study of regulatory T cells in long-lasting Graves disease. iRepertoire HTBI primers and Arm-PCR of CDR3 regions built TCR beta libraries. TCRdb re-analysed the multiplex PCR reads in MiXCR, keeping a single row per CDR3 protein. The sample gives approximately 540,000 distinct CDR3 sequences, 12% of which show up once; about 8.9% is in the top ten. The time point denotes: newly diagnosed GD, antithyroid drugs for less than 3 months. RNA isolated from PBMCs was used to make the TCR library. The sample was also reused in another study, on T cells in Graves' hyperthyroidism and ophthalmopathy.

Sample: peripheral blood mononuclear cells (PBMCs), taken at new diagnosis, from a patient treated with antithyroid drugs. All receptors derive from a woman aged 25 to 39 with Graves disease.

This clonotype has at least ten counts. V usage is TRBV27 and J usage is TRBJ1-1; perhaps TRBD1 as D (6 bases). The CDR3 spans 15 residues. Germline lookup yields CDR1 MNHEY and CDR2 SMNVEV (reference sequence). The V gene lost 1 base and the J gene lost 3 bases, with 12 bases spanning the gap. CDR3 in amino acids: CASSLYRAFDTEAFF. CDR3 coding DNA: TGTGCCAGCAGTTTATACAGGGCGTTCGACACTGAAGCTTTCTTT.

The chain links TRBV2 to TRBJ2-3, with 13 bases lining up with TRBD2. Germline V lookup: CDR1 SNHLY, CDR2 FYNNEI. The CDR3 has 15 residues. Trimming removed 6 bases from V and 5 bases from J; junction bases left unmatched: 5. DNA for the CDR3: TGTGCCAGCAGGGAGACTAGCGGGAGGATAGATACGCAGTATTTT. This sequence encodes CASRETSGRIDTQYF.

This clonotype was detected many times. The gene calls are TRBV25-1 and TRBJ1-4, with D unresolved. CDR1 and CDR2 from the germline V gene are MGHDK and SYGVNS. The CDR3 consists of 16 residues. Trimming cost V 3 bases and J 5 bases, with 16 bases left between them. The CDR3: CASSDLGGRKNEKLFF. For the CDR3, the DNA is TGTGCCAGCAGTGATTTAGGAGGGCGAAAGAATGAAAAACTGTTTTTT. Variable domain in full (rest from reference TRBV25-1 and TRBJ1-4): EADIYQTPRYLVIGTGKKITLECSQTMGHDKMYWYQQDPGMELHLIHYSYGVNSTEKGDLSSESTVSRIRTEHFPLTLESARPSHTSQYLCASSDLGGRKNEKLFFGSGTQLSVL.

The CDR3 protein is CASSRQLSVGEKLFF. The CDR3 bases are TGTGCCAGCAGCAGACAACTCAGCGTGGGTGAAAAACTGTTTTTT. The chain couples TRBV2 to TRBJ1-4; no firm D call. V lost 6 bases, J lost 7 bases, and 18 bases lay in between. Looked up from germline, CDR1 is SNHLY and CDR2 is FYNNEI. The length of the CDR3 is 15 residues.

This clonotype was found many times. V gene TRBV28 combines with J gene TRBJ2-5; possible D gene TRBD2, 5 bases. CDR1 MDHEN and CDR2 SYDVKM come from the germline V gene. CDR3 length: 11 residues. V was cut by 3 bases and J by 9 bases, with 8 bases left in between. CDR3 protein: CASSLWESQYF. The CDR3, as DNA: TGTGCCAGCAGTTTGTGGGAGTCCCAGTACTTC.

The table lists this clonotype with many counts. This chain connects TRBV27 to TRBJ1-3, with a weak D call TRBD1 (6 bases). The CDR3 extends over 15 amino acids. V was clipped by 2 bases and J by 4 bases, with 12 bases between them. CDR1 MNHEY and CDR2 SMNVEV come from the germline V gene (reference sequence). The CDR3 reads CASSLRGLVGNTIYF. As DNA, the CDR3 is TGTGCCAGCAGTTTAAGGGGGTTGGTCGGAAACACCATATATTTT.

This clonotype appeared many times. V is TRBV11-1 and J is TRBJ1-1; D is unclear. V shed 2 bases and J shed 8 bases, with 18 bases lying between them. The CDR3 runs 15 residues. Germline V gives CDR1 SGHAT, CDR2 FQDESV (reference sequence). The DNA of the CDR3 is TGTGCCAGCAGCTTAAGGCCGGGCCCCAACTCGGAAGCTTTCTTT. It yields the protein CASSLRPGPNSEAFF. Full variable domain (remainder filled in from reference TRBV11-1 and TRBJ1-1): EAEVAQSPRYKITEKSQAVAFWCDPISGHATLYWYRQILGQGPELLVQFQDESVVDDSQLPKDRFSAERLKGVDSTLKIQPAELGDSAMYLCASSLRPGPNSEAFFGQGTRLTVV.

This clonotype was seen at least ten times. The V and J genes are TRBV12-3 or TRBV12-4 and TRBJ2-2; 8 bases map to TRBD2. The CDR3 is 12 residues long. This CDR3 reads CATVSGSGELFF. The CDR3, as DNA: TGTGCTACCGTCAGCGGGAGCGGGGAGCTGTTTTTT.

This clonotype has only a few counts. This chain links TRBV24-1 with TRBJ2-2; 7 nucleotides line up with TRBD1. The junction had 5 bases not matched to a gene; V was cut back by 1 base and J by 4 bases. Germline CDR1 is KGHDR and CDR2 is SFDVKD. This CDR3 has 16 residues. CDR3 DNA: TGTGCCACCAGTGATTTCGGGGCAGGGGGCACCGGGGAGCTGTTTTTT. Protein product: CATSDFGAGGTGELFF.

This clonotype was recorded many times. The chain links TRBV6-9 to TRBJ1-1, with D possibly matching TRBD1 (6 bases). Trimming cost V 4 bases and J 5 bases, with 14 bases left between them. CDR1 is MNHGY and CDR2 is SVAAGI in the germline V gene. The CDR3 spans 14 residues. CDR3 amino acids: CASSLDRMSTEAFF. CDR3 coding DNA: TGTGCCAGCAGTTTAGACAGGATGAGTACTGAAGCTTTCTTT.

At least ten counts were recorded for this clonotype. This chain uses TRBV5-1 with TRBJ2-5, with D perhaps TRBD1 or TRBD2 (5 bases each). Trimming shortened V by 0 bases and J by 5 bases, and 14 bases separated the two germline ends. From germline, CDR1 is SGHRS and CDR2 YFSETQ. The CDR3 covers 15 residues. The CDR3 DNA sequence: TGCGCCAGCAGCTTGGGGGACCAACACGCGGAGACCCAGTACTTC. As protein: CASSLGDQHAETQYF. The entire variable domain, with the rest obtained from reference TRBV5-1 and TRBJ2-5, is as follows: KAGVTQTPRYLIKTRGQQVTLSCSPISGHRSVSWYQQTPGQGLQFLFEYFSETQRNKGNFPGRFSGRQFSNSRSEMNVSTLELGDSALYLCASSLGDQHAETQYFGPGTRLLVL.

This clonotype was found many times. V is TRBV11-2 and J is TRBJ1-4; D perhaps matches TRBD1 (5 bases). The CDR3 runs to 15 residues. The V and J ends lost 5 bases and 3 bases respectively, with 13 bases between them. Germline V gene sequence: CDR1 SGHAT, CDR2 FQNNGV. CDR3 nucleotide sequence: TGTGCCAGCAGCGCCCCGGGACGGTCTAATGAAAAACTGTTTTTT. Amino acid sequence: CASSAPGRSNEKLFF.

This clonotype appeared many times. The chain's CDR3 is CAWSHQGDEQYF. The CDR3 nucleotides are TGTGCCTGGAGTCATCAGGGAGACGAGCAGTACTTC. This chain uses TRBV30 with TRBJ2-7, with D perhaps matching TRBD1 or TRBD2 (5 bases each). With 2 bases removed from V and 5 bases from J, the gap between germline ends came to 10 bases. Per the germline V gene, CDR1 is GTSNPN and CDR2 is SVGIG (reference sequence). CDR3 length: 12 amino acids.

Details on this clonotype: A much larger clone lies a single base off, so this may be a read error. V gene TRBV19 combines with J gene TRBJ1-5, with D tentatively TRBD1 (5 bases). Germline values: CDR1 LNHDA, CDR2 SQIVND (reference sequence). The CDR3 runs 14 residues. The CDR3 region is CASSIQGYHQPRHF. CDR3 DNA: TGTGCCAGTAGTATTCAGGGTTATCATCAGCCCCGGCATTTT.

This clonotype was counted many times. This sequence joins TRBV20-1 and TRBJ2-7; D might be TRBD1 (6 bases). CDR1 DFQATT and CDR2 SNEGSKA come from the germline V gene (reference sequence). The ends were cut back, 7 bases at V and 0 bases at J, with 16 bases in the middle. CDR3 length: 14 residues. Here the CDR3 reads CSVQGPKHSYEQYF. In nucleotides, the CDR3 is TGCAGTGTACAGGGCCCCAAACACTCCTACGAGCAGTACTTC.

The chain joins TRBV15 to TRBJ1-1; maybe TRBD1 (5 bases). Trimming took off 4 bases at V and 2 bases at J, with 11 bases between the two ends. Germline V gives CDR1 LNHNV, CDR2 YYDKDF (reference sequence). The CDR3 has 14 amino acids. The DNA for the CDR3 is TGTGCCACCAGCACTACAGGTATCAACACTGAAGCTTTCTTT. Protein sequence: CATSTTGINTEAFF.

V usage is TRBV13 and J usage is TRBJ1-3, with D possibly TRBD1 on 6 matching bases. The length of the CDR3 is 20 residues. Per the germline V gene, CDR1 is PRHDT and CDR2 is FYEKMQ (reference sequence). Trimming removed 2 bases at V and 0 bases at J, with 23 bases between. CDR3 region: CASSLSYAESQGSSGNTIYF. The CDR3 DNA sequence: TGTGCCAGCAGCTTATCCTACGCCGAATCCCAGGGGAGCTCTGGAAACACCATATATTTT.

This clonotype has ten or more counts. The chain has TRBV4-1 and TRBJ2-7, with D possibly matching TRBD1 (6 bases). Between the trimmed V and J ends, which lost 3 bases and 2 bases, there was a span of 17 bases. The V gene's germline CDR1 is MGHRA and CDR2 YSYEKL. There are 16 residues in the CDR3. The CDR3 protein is CASSHPGEGETYEQYF. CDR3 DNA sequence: TGCGCCAGCAGCCACCCCGGCGAGGGGGAAACCTACGAGCAGTACTTC.

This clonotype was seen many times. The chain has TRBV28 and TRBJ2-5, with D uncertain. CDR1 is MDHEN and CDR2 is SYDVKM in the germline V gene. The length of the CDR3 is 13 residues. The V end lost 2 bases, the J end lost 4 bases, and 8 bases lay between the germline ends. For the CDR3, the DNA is TGTGCCAGCAGTTTAAGGGCCTTAGAGACCCAGTACTTC. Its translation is CASSLRALETQYF.

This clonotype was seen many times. The CDR3 protein is CASRSQATKNIQYF. CDR3 sequence (DNA): TGTGCCAGCAGATCCCAGGCAACCAAAAACATTCAGTACTTC. The genes are TRBV28 and TRBJ2-4; D is ambiguous. The germline CDR1 and CDR2 sequences are MDHEN and SYDVKM. This CDR3 is 14 amino acids long. Trimming shortened V by 6 bases and J by 2 bases, and 11 bases separated the two germline ends. Full variable domain (remainder filled in from reference TRBV28 and TRBJ2-4): DVKVTQSSRYLVKRTGEKVFLECVQDMDHENMFWYRQDPGLGLRLIYFSYDVKMKEKGDIPEGYSVSREKKERFSLILESASTNQTSMYLCASRSQATKNIQYFGAGTRLSVL.

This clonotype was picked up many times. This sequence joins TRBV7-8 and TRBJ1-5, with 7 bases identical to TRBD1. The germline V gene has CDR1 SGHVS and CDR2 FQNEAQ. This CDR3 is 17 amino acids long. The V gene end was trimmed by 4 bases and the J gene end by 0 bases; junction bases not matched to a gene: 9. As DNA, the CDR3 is TGTGCCAGCAGCTCTGTCCGGGACAGCTATAGCAATCAGCCCCAGCATTTT. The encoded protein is CASSSVRDSYSNQPQHF.

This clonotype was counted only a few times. The CDR3 reads CASSQVLQGLAGFYEQYF. As DNA, the CDR3 is TGCGCCAGCAGCCAAGTCCTTCAGGGTCTAGCGGGATTCTACGAGCAGTACTTC. V gene TRBV4-3 combines with J gene TRBJ2-7; the match to TRBD2 covers 9 bases. Germline trimming cut 1 base from V and 3 bases from J; bases unmatched to any gene: 13. The CDR3 loop spans 18 amino acids. The germline V gene encodes CDR1 LGHNA and CDR2 YSLEER.

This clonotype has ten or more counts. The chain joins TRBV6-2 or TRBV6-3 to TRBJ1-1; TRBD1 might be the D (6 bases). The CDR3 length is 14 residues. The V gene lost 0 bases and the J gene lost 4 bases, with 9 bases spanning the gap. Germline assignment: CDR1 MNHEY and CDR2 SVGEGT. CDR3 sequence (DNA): TGTGCCAGCAGTTACTCTCCGGGGGCCACTGAAGCTTTCTTT. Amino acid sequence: CASSYSPGATEAFF.

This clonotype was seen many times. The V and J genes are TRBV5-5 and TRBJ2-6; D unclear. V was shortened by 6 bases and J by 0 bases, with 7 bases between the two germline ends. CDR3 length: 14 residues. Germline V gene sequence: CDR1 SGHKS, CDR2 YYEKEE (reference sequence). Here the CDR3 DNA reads TGTGCCAGCAACGGATACTCTGGGGCCAACGTCCTGACTTTC. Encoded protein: CASNGYSGANVLTF.

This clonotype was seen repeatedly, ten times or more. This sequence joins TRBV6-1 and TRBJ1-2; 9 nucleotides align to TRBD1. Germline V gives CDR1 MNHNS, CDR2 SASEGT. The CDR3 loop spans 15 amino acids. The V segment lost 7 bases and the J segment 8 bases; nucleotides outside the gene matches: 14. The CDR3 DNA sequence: TGTGCCAGCAAAAAACCGGCCGGGACAGGGAGCGGCTACACCTTC. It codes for CASKKPAGTGSGYTF.

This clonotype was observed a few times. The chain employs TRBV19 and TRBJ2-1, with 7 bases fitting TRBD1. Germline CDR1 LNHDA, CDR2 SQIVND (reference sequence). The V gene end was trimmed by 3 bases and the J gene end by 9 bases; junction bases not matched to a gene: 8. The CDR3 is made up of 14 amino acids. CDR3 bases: TGTGCCAGTAGTATTCACGGGGCAGGGGGTGAGCAGTTCTTC. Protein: CASSIHGAGGEQFF.

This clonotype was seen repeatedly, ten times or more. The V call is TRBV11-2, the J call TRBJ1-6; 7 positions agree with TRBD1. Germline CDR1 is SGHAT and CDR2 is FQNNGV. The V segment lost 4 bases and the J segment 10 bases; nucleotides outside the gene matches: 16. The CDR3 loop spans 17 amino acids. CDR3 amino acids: CASSSRYRGESGSPLHF. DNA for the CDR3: TGTGCCAGCAGCTCGAGATACAGGGGAGAATCGGGGTCACCCCTCCACTTT.

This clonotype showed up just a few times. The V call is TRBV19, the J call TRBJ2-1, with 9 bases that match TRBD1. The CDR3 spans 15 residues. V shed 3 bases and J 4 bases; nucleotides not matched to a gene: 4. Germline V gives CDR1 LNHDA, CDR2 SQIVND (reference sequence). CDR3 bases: TGTGCCAGTAGTATGGGACAGGGCGAGTACAATGAGCAGTTCTTC. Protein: CASSMGQGEYNEQFF.

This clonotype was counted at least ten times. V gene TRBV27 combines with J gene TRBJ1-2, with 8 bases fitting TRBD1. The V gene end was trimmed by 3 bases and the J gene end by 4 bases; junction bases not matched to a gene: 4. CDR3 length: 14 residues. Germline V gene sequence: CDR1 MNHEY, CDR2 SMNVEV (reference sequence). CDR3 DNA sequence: TGTGCCAGCAGTTTTTTTGACAGGGGCTATGGCTACACCTTC. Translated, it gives CASSFFDRGYGYTF.

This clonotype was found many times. Here the CDR3 reads CASSERGMGYGYTF. The DNA for the CDR3 is TGTGCCAGCAGTGAGCGGGGTATGGGCTATGGCTACACCTTC. This chain connects TRBV6-1 to TRBJ1-2; D is unclear. This CDR3 is 14 amino acids long. The germline gives CDR1 MNHNS, CDR2 SASEGT. The germline V and J ends were trimmed by 3 bases and 4 bases, with 12 bases remaining between them.